This TCR beta chain was obtained from a study of neoadjuvant nivolumab and ipilimumab in lung cancer. Study results and limitations: Compared with tumor-adjacent uninvolved lung, resected tumors showed greater richness and clonality. From pretherapy to surgery, tumor richness and clonality rose with dual therapy. A small number of samples were TCR sequenced. Resected-tumor TCR richness correlated positively with pretherapy blood richness.

Assay used: immunoSEQ multiplex PCR; TCRdb lists only in-frame clones, some missing. The sample lists about 17,000 clones, roughly three quarters occurring once. For this clone: Antigen: not known.

Germline CDR1 and CDR2: SGHDT and YYEEEE. Trimming shortened V by 0 bases and J by 7 bases, and 14 bases separated the two germline ends. The CDR3 spans 16 residues. This sample comprised tumor tissue, obtained after neoadjuvant nivolumab, alone or with ipilimumab, at or shortly before surgery. The TCR comes from an adult with non-small cell lung cancer. The rearrangement uses TRBV5-6 and TRBJ1-6; D is uncertain. CDR3 loop: CASSLAGGYGNSPLHF. CDR3 in DNA: TGTGCCAGCAGCTTGGCCGGAGGGTATGGAAATTCACCCCTCCACTTT.